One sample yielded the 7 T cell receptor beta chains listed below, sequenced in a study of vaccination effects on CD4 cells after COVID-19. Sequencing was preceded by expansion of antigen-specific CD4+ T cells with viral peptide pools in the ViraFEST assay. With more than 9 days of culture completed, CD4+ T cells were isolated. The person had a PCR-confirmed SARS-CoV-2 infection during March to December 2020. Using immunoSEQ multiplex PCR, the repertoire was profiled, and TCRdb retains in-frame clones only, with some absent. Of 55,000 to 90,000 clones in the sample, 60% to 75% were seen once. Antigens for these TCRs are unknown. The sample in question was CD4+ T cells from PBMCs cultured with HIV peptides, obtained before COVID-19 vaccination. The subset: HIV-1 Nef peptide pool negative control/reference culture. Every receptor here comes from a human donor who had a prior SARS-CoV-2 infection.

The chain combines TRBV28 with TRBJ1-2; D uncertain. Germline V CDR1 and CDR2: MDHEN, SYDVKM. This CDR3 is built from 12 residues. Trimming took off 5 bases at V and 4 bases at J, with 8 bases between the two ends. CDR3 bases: TGTGCCAGCAGTGCGACGGGCTATGGCTACACCTTC. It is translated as CASSATGYGYTF.

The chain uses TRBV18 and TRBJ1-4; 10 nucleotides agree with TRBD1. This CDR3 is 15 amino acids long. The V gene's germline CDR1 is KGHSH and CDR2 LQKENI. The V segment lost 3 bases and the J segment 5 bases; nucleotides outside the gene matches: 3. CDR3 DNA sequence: TGTGCCAGCTCACCTTCGGGACAGGGGAATGAAAAACTGTTTTTT. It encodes CASSPSGQGNEKLFF.

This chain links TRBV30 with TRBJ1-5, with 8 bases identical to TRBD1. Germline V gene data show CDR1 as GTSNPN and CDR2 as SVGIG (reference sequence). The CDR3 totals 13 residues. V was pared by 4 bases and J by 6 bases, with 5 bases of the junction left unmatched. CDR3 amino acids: CAWTDRGTQPQHF. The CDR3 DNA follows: TGTGCCTGGACAGACAGGGGAACTCAGCCCCAGCATTTT.

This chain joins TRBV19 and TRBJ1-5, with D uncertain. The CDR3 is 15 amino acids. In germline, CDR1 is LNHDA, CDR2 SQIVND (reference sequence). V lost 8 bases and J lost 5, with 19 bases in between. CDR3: CASGPTVAVHQPQHF. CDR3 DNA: TGTGCCAGTGGCCCGACTGTTGCCGTTCATCAGCCCCAGCATTTT.

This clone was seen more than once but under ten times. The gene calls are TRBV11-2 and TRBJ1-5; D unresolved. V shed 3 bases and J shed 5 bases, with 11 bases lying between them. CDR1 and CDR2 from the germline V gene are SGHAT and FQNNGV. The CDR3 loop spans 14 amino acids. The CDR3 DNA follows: TGTGCCAGCAGCTTGGGGAATTCGGATCAGCCCCAGCATTTT. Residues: CASSLGNSDQPQHF. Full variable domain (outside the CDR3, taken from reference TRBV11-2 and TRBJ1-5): EAGVAQSPRYKIIEKRQSVAFWCNPISGHATLYWYQQILGQGPKLLIQFQNNGVVDDSQLPKDRFSAERLKGVDSTLKIQPAKLEDSAVYLCASSLGNSDQPQHFGDGTRLSIL.

The DNA for the CDR3 is TGTGCCAGCTCACTCGACGAAAGCGGGAGGTTTGAGCAGTTCTTC. Translating gives CASSLDESGRFEQFF. The rearrangement joins TRBV18 to TRBJ2-1; 9 bases are a match to TRBD2. This CDR3 comprises 15 residues. Germline V CDR1 and CDR2: KGHSH, LQKENI. Trimming took 4 bases from V and 9 from J; bases not matched to a gene: 10.

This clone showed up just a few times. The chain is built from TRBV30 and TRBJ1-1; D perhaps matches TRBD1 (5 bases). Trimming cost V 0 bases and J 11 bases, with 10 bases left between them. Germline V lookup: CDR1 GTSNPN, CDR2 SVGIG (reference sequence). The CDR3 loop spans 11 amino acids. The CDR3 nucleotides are TGTGCCTGGAGTGTGACAGATGAGGCTTTCTTT. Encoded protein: CAWSVTDEAFF.